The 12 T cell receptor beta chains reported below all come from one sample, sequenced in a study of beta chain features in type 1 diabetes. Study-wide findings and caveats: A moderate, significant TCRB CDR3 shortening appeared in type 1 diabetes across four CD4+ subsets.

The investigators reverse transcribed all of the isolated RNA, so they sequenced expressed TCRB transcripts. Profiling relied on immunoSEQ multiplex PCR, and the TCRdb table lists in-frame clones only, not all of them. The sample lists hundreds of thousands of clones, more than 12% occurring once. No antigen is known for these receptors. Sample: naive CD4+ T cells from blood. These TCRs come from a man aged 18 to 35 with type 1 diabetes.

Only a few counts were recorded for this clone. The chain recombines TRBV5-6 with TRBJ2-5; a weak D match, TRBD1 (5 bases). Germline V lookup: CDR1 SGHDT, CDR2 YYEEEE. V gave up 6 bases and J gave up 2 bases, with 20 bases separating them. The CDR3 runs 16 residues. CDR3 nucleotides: TGTGCCAGCACCCCCGGGTGGGGTCAGGGTCAAGAGACCCAGTACTTC. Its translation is CASTPGWGQGQETQYF.

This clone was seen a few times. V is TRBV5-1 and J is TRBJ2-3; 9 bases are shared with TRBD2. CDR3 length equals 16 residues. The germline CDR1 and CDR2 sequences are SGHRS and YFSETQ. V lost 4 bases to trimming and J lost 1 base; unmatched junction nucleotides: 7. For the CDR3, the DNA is TGCGCCAGCAGCCTGGCCGGGACTAGCCGCACAGATACGCAGTATTTT. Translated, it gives CASSLAGTSRTDTQYF.

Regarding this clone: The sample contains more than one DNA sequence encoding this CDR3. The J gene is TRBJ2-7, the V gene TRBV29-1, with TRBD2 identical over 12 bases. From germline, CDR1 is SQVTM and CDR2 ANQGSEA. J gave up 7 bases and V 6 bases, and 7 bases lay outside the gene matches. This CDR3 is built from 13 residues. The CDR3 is CSVGLAGLSEQYF. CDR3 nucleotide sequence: TGCAGCGTGGGACTAGCGGGTCTGAGTGAGCAGTACTTC.

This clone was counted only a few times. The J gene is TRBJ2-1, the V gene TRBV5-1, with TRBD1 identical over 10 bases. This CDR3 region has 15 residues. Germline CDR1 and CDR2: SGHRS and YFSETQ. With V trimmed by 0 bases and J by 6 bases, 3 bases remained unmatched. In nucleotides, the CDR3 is TGCGCCAGCAGCTTGGAGTGGACAGGGGGCAATGAGCAGTTCTTC. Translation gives CASSLEWTGGNEQFF.

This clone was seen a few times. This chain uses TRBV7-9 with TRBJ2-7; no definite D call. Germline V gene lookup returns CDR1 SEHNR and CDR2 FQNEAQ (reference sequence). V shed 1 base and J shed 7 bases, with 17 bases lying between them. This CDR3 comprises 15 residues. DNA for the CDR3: TGTGCCAGCAGCTTAGGGGTCTTCCCCCCGCCTGAGCAGTACTTC. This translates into CASSLGVFPPPEQYF.

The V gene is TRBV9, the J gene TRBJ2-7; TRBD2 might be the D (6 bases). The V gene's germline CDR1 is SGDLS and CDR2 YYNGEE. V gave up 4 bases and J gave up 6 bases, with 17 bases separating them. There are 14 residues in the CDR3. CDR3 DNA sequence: TGTGCCAGCAGCATTATCGCGACAGCGGGCGAGCAGTACTTC. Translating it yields CASSIIATAGEQYF.

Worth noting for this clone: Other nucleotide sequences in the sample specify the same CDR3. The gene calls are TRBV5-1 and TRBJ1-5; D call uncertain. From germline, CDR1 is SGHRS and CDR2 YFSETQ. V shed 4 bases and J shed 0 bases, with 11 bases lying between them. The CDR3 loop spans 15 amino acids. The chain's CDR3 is CASSLDGDSNQPQHF. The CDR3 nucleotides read TGCGCCAGCAGCCTGGACGGCGATAGCAATCAGCCCCAGCATTTT.

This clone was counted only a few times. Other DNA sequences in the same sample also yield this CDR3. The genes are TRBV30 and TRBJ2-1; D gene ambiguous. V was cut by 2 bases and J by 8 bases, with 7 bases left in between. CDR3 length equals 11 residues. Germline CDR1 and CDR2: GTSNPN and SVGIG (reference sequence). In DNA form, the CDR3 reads TGTGCCTGGAGTCTGGTTGATGAGCAGTTCTTC. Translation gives CAWSLVDEQFF.

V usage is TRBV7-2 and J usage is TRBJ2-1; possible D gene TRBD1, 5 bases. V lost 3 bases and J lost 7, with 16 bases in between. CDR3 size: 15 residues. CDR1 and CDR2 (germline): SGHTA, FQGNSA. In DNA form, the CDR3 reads TGTGCCAGCAGCTTTTTAGTCCCAGGGCTAAATGAGCAGTTCTTC. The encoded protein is CASSFLVPGLNEQFF.

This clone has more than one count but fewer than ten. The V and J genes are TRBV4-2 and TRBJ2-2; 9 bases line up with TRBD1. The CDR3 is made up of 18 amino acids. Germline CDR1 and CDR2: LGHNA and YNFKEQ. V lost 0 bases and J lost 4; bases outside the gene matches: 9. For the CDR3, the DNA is TGTGCCAGCAGCCAAGATCTTTGGGGACAGGGAGGCACCGGGGAGCTGTTTTTT. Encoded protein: CASSQDLWGQGGTGELFF.

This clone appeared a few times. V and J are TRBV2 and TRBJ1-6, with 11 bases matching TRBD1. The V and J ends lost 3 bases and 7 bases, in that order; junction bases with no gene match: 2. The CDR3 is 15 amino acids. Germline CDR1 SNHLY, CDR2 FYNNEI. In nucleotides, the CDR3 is TGTGCCAGCAGTGACTGGGACAGGGGGAATTCACCCCTCCACTTT. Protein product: CASSDWDRGNSPLHF.

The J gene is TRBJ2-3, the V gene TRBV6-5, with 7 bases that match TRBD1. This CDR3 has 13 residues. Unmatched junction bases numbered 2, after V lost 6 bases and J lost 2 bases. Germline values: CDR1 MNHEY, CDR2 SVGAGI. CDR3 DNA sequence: TGTGCCAGCAGGGGACAGTCCACAGATACGCAGTATTTT. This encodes CASRGQSTDTQYF.